The 8 T cell receptor beta chains below were found in one sample sequenced in a study of shared clonotypes between healthy human individuals. Sequencing used immunoSEQ multiplex PCR; TCRdb keeps in-frame clones, though not all of them. The table shows hundreds of thousands of clones, with roughly three quarters occurring only once. The specimen sequenced was PBMCs. The receptors shown here come from a middle-aged woman in good health. Some clones in this sample may be carry-over from other donors' samples.

The CDR3 region has the DNA TGTGCCACCAGCAGGCAGGGACAGTCGGTTCAGCCCCAGCATTTT. Its protein is CATSRQGQSVQPQHF. V and J are TRBV15 and TRBJ1-5; 7 positions match TRBD1. V was pared by 3 bases and J by 6 bases, with 8 bases of the junction left unmatched. Germline lookup yields CDR1 LNHNV and CDR2 YYDKDF (reference sequence). CDR3 size: 15 residues.

The chain uses TRBV2 and TRBJ1-2; D is perhaps TRBD1 (5 bases). CDR1 is SNHLY, CDR2 FYNNEI, per germline. The ends were cut back, 7 bases at V and 8 bases at J, with 14 bases in the middle. This CDR3 comprises 12 residues. The CDR3 is CASTPQAEGYTF. CDR3 DNA sequence: TGTGCCAGCACCCCACAGGCGGAGGGCTACACCTTC.

This rearrangement joins TRBV28 to TRBJ2-4; D may be TRBD1 (6 bases). The CDR3 contains 14 residues. Per germline, CDR1 MDHEN and CDR2 SYDVKM. V lost 8 bases to trimming and J lost 5 bases, with 16 bases between them. CDR3 DNA sequence: TGTGCCAGCTCAGCACAGGGCAGCCAAAACATTCAGTACTTC. Amino acid sequence: CASSAQGSQNIQYF. Full variable domain (outside the CDR3, taken from reference TRBV28 and TRBJ2-4): DVKVTQSSRYLVKRTGEKVFLECVQDMDHENMFWYRQDPGLGLRLIYFSYDVKMKEKGDIPEGYSVSREKKERFSLILESASTNQTSMYLCASSAQGSQNIQYFGAGTRLSVL.

This clone came up once. V usage is TRBV27 and J usage is TRBJ1-1; possible D gene TRBD1, 5 bases. CDR1 and CDR2 (germline): MNHEY, SMNVEV (reference sequence). The V end was cut by 5 bases, the J end by 6 bases, with 13 bases between. This CDR3 is built from 13 residues. CDR3: CASSRQRASEAFF. CDR3 in DNA: TGTGCCAGCAGTCGACAGCGGGCCTCTGAAGCTTTCTTT.

The chain employs TRBV2 and TRBJ1-1; D perhaps matches TRBD1 (6 bases). CDR1 and CDR2 (germline): SNHLY, FYNNEI. Trimming cost V 6 bases and J 1 base, with 12 bases left between them. The CDR3 runs to 14 residues. DNA of the CDR3: TGTGCCAGCAGCAGGGGTACTCCGAACACTGAAGCTTTCTTT. Its protein is CASSRGTPNTEAFF.

This chain joins TRBV2 and TRBJ2-4; D ambiguous. The CDR3 length is 15 residues. V lost 10 bases and J 0 bases, leaving 16 bases between the germline ends. Germline CDR1 SNHLY, CDR2 FYNNEI. CDR3 bases: TGTGCCACCAAAGCCCGCGGTTTAGCCAAAAACATTCAGTACTTC. Translating gives CATKARGLAKNIQYF. Complete variable domain (other parts from reference TRBV2 and TRBJ2-4): EPEVTQTPSHQVTQMGQEVILRCVPISNHLYFYWYRQILGQKVEFLVSFYNNEISEKSEIFDDQFSVERPDGSNFTLKIRSTKLEDSAMYFCATKARGLAKNIQYFGAGTRLSVL.

The CDR3 is CASSESGARDEQFF. In DNA form, the CDR3 reads TGTGCCAGCAGTGAGAGTGGGGCACGGGATGAGCAGTTCTTC. The chain combines TRBV6-4 with TRBJ2-1; possibly TRBD1 for D (5 bases). The CDR3 sequence is 14 residues long. The V end was cut by 3 bases, the J end by 8 bases, with 14 bases between. CDR1 MRHNA and CDR2 SNTAGT come from the germline V gene.

This clone was seen a few times. The CDR3 DNA reads as TGTGCCAGCAGCCAAGTCGGCTCTAACTATGGCTACACCTTC. Translation gives CASSQVGSNYGYTF. The chain is built from TRBV14 and TRBJ1-2; D unclear. The CDR3 spans 14 residues. Trimming cost V 1 base and J 0 bases, with 6 bases left between them. Per germline, CDR1 SGHDN and CDR2 FVKESK.